A selection of T cell receptor beta chains follows, all from one sample in a study of blood T cell repertoires in COVID-19. Some clones are missing from TCRdb's copy, which holds only in-frame ones; the method was immunoSEQ multiplex PCR. The sample lists a few hundred thousand clones; just under 90% were seen once. Sequencing was done on a sample of PBMCs or T cells enriched from blood (not recorded which). The receptor set was obtained from a woman aged 45-59 years who had recovered from COVID-19. Both conserved end residues are part of each CDR3. The D gene is left open where the match is weak. Clone size is given for some rows only: seen once, a few or many times, or a class if the clone is expanded.

clone size,J gene,V gene,D gene,CDR3 protein,CDR3 DNA
once,TRBJ1-6,TRBV28,.,CASSRKTGDNSPLHF,TGTGCCAGCAGTCGAAAAACAGGAGATAATTCACCCCTCCACTTT
.,TRBJ2-7,TRBV19,TRBD1,CASSVLPSGTGGHEQYF,TGTGCCAGTAGTGTCCTACCAAGCGGGACAGGGGGCCACGAGCAGTACTTC
.,TRBJ2-3,TRBV7-9,.,CASSLPLQDRATDTQYF,TGTGCCAGCAGCTTACCTCTTCAGGACAGAGCAACAGATACGCAGTATTTT
.,TRBJ1-1,TRBV14,.,CASSPFRTVMNTEAFF,TGTGCCAGCAGCCCGTTCCGAACAGTGATGAACACTGAAGCTTTCTTT
.,TRBJ1-4,TRBV28,.,CASSLSHSTNEKLFF,TGTGCCAGCAGTTTATCCCACTCAACTAATGAAAAACTGTTTTTT
.,TRBJ1-5,TRBV21-1,.,CASSKWSRRVNQPQHF,TGTGCCAGCAGCAAGTGGTCTCGGAGGGTTAATCAGCCCCAGCATTTT
.,TRBJ1-1,TRBV10-1,TRBD1,CASSEGQTNSNRGAFF,TGCGCCAGCAGTGAGGGACAGACGAACTCCAACAGGGGGGCTTTCTTT
.,TRBJ1-3,TRBV6-5,TRBD1,CASPRDRVGNTIYF,TGTGCCAGCCCCCGGGACAGGGTCGGAAACACCATATATTTT
.,TRBJ2-1,TRBV6-2/TRBV6-3,.,CASSQEGAIRNEQFF,TGTGCCAGCAGTCAGGAGGGGGCAATTAGGAATGAGCAGTTCTTC
.,TRBJ2-6,TRBV27,.,CASSTILSGANVLTF,TGTGCCAGCAGTACTATCTTATCTGGGGCCAACGTCCTGACTTTC
.,TRBJ2-3,TRBV7-9,TRBD2,CASSPLAGGPDTQYF,TGTGCCAGCAGCCCACTGGCGGGGGGGCCCGATACGCAGTATTTT
.,TRBJ2-7,TRBV6-5,.,CASSYSRWGGRSEQYF,TGTGCCAGCAGTTATAGTAGGTGGGGCGGACGGAGCGAGCAGTACTTC
.,TRBJ1-5,TRBV6-2/TRBV6-3,.,CASSYGSGQPQHF,TGTGCCAGCAGTTACGGTTCGGGACAGCCCCAGCATTTT
.,TRBJ2-5,TRBV24-1,.,CATSDRQETQYF,TGTGCCACCAGTGACAGACAAGAGACCCAGTACTTC
.,TRBJ2-1,TRBV19,TRBD2,CATQRGRVQRGVNEQFF,TGTGCCACCCAGAGGGGAAGGGTACAGCGGGGGGTAAATGAGCAGTTCTTC
.,TRBJ1-1,TRBV6-1,.,CASSEYRTPGGTEAFF,TGTGCCAGCAGTGAATATCGGACACCCGGTGGGACTGAAGCTTTCTTT
.,TRBJ1-1,TRBV30,.,CAWRSDSYTEAFF,TGTGCCTGGAGGTCCGACAGTTACACTGAAGCTTTCTTT
.,TRBJ1-4,TRBV27,.,CASSSDGTGHEKLFF,TGTGCCAGCAGTTCAGATGGGACTGGACATGAAAAACTGTTTTTT
.,TRBJ2-1,TRBV7-9,.,CASRFQADEQFF,TGTGCCAGCAGGTTTCAAGCGGATGAGCAGTTCTTC
.,TRBJ1-1,TRBV9,.,CATETEMNTEAFF,TGTGCCACCGAGACAGAAATGAACACTGAAGCTTTCTTT
.,TRBJ1-4,TRBV18,TRBD1,CASSPGTGLVKLFF,TGTGCCAGCTCACCGGGGACAGGGCTTGTAAAACTGTTTTTT
.,TRBJ2-6,TRBV7-3,TRBD2,CASSQRASGAFGESSGANVLTF,TGTGCCAGCAGCCAAAGGGCCAGCGGGGCATTTGGGGAATCTTCTGGGGCCAACGTCCTGACTTTC
once,TRBJ1-1,TRBV5-1,.,CASSLGQSNTEAFF,TGCGCCAGCAGCTTGGGACAGTCGAACACTGAAGCTTTCTTT
.,TRBJ2-2,TRBV28,.,CASSFYSGTNTGELFF,TGTGCCAGCAGTTTTTACTCGGGGACGAACACCGGGGAGCTGTTTTTT
.,TRBJ2-1,TRBV21-1,.,CASTPGEREEYNEQFF,TGTGCCAGCACCCCAGGGGAGCGGGAGGAGTACAATGAGCAGTTCTTC
once,TRBJ2-3,TRBV5-1,TRBD1,CASSSGTETDTQYF,TGCGCCAGCAGTTCCGGGACAGAGACAGATACGCAGTATTTT
.,TRBJ1-2,TRBV4-1,TRBD1,CASSQPGQGRFGSGYTF,TGCGCCAGCAGCCAACCCGGACAGGGACGGTTTGGAAGCGGCTACACCTTC
.,TRBJ2-7,TRBV19,.,CASSIDRGYDEQYF,TGTGCCAGTAGTATAGACAGGGGTTACGACGAGCAGTACTTC
.,TRBJ1-2,TRBV5-1,.,CASSLGAEQGYGYTF,TGCGCCAGCAGCTTGGGAGCGGAACAGGGATATGGCTACACCTTC